This TCR beta chain came from a study of sequential checkpoint blockade in melanoma (dated by TCRdb to the late 2010s). About the full investigation: Patients were randomized 1:1 to first-line nivolumab followed by ipilimumab (arm A) or ipilimumab followed by nivolumab (arm B). Maintenance nivolumab came after both trial sequences. General findings and caveats noted by the study authors: The model for predicting response that combines TCR metrics with mutation burden needs to be validated in larger, independent patient cohorts.

Reading from cysteine to phenylalanine, the CDR3 counts 11 amino acids. Only the CDR3 portion is preserved as DNA: 33 bases, with reading frame beginning at the first base. The germline V gene (reference sequence) gives CDR1 as LNHDA and CDR2 as SQIVND. The germline ends are 5 bases apart after V is trimmed by 5 bases and J by 4 bases. The treatment or condition label for this specimen denotes: randomized to nivolumab then ipilimumab (arm A) or the reverse (arm B). No trial patient had received prior DNA-damaging chemotherapy. On a FACS Aria II flow cytometer, live CD3+CD8+ cells that were negative for CD19 and CD56 were sorted from thawed PBMCs. Samples came from patients with melanoma in CheckMate 064, a randomized, open-label phase II trial of sequential checkpoint blockade. Peripheral blood mononuclear cells were obtained through leukapheresis, purified using Ficoll-Paque, and frozen in human serum containing around 10% DMSO. Right after sorting, the blood CD3+CD8+ cells were verified to be >95% pure, and DNA extraction followed.

This clone was observed once. The clone's antigen remains unknown. Base-call qualities are not available, and no considerably larger clone is one nucleotide away. The immunoSEQ Assay was used to immunosequence TCRbeta CDR3 regions from genomic DNA. Genomic DNA was amplified by bias-controlled multiplex PCR before high-throughput sequencing. On the study's bioinformatics: To quantify the absolute abundance of each unique TCRbeta CDR3 region, the sequences were collapsed and filtered. Clonality was defined as 1 minus Pielou's evenness and was calculated using productive rearrangements only. A previously published method was used to identify clones with significantly greater frequencies in on-treatment samples than in baseline samples. TCRdb provides this immuneACCESS table in a form limited to in-frame rearrangements. Some clones are lacking; in checked studies, under half of them reflect an unresolved V gene, and why the rest are absent is not known. V and J calls and clone size are given by that table; D and trimming were obtained from the DNA. Counted in this sample were under 50,000 clones; around nine tenths of them appeared once. Jointly, the top ten make up 9.5% to 15% of the sample.

The sequence derives from a human donor with melanoma. The sample was CD8+ T cells sorted from blood (inferred from file names), taken from a patient given nivolumab and ipilimumab in sequence. This receptor chain uses TRBV19 and TRBJ1-1; the D gene cannot be resolved reliably. The CDR3 protein: CASSEGTEAFF. The sequenced DNA: TGTGCCAGTAGTGAGGGCACTGAAGCTTTCTTT.